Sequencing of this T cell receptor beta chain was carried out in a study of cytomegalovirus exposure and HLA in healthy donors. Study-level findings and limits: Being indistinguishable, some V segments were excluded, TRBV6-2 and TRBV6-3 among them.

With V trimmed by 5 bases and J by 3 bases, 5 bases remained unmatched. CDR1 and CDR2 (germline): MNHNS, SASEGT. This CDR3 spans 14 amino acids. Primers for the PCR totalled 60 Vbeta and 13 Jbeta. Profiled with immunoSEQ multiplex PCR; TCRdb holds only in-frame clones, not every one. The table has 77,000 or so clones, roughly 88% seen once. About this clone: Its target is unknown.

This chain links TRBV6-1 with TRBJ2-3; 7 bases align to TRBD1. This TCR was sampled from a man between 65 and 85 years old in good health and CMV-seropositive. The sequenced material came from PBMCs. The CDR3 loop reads CASSLRQGTDTQYF. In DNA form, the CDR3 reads TGTGCCAGCAGTTTGAGACAGGGAACAGATACGCAGTATTTT.